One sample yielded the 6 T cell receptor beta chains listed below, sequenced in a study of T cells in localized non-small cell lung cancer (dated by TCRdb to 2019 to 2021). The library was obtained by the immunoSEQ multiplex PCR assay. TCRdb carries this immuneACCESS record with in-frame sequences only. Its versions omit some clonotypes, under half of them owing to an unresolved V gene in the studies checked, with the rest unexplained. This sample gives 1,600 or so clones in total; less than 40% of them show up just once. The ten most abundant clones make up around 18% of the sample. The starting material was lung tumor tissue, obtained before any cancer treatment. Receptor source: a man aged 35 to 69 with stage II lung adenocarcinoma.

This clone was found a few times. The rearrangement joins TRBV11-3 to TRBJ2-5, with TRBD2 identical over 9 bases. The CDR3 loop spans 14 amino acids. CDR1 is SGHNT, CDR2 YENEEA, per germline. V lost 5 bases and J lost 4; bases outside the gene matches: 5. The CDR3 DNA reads TGTGCCAGCAGCACCGGACTAGCGCCAGAGACCCAGTACTTC. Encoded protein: CASSTGLAPETQYF.

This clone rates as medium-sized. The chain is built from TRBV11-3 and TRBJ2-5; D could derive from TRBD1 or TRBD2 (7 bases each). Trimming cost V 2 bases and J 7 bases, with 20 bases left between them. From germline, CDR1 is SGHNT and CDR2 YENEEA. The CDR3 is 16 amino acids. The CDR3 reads CASSLNPQGGRGTQYF. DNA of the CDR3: TGTGCCAGCAGCTTAAATCCCCAGGGGGGGCGAGGGACCCAGTACTTC.

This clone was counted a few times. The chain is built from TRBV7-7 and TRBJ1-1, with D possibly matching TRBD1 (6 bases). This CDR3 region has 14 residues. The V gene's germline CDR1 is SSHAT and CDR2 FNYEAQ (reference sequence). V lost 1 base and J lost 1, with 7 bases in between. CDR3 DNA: TGTGCCAGCAGCTTAGGAGGGGGGAACACTGAAGCTTTCTTT. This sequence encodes CASSLGGGNTEAFF.

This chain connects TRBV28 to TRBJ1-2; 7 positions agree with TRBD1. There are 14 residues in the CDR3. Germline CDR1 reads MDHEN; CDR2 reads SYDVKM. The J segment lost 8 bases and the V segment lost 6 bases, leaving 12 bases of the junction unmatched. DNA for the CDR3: TGTGCCAGCAGGTTAACAGGGGAAGGATGGGGCTACACCTTC. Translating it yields CASRLTGEGWGYTF.

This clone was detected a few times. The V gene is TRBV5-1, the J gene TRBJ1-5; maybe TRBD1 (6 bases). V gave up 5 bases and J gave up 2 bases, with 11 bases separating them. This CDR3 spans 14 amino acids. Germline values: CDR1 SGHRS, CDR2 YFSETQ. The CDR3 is CASREGVGNQPQHF. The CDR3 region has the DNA TGCGCCAGCAGGGAGGGGGTAGGCAATCAGCCCCAGCATTTT.

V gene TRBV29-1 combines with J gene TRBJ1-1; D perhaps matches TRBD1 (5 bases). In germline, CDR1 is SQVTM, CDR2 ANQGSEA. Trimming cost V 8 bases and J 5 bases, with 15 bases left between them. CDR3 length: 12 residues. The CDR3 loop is CSHLGGKTEAFF. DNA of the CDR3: TGCAGCCACCTCGGGGGAAAGACTGAAGCTTTCTTT.